This TCR beta chain came from a study of molecular identifiers for immune sequencing clone quantification. The CDR3 spans 12 residues. The germline gives CDR1 LNHDA, CDR2 SQIVND (reference sequence). TCRdb analysed the PCR reads with MiXCR anew, one entry per CDR3 protein. The sample holds around 460,000 distinct CDR3 sequences, about 22% seen once. This sequence joins TRBV19 and TRBJ2-2; the D gene is possibly TRBD2 (7 bases). The TCR originated in a human donor in good health. Some libraries in this study had Jurkat cell RNA spiked in. Sequenced: naive CD8+ T cells from blood, with Jurkat cell RNA spiked in. Subset in this sample: FACS-sorted CD8+CD4-CCR7+CD45RA+ naive T cells. This CDR3 is CATSGGPGELFF. The CDR3 nucleotides are TGTGCGACTTCCGGGGGGCCCGGGGAGCTGTTTTTT.